The 15 T cell receptor beta chains below were found in one sample sequenced in a study of Graves' ophthalmopathy and Graves' hyperthyroidism. RNA served as the template for amplifying TCR beta CDR3 regions. First-round RT-PCR used HTBI primers; second-round multiplex PCR followed. TCRdb called the multiplex PCR reads again in MiXCR, with one record for every CDR3 protein. The data contain roughly 1.1 million distinct CDR3 sequences, about 36% of them seen just once; the ten biggest clones take up 11%. Sample: peripheral blood or thyroid tissue (not recorded which). The receptors here all came from an adult man with Graves' hyperthyroidism.

This clonotype was seen only a few times. The J gene is TRBJ2-7, the V gene TRBV5-8; the D is unclear. Trimming took 0 bases from V and 0 from J, leaving 10 bases between them. Germline-derived CDR1 and CDR2 are SGHTS and YDEGEE. This CDR3 spans 15 amino acids. The CDR3 protein is CASSLELRSSYEQYF. CDR3 coding DNA: TGTGCCAGCAGCTTGGAATTGCGGAGCTCCTACGAGCAGTACTTC.

The chain recombines TRBV6-5 with TRBJ1-2; TRBD1 might be the D (5 bases). V was shortened by 0 bases and J by 4 bases, with 15 bases between the two germline ends. Germline V CDR1 and CDR2: MNHEY, SVGAGI. The CDR3 contains 16 residues. CDR3 amino acids: CASSYSNGQGSYGYTF. CDR3 nucleotide sequence: TGTGCCAGCAGTTACTCCAACGGCCAGGGATCCTATGGCTACACCTTC.

The gene calls are TRBV12-3 or TRBV12-4 and TRBJ1-5; D ambiguous. The CDR3 extends over 12 amino acids. The V end lost 7 bases, the J end lost 11 bases, and 15 bases lay between the germline ends. CDR3 amino acids: CASTRTGESQHF. The CDR3 DNA sequence: TGTGCCAGCACCCGGACCGGGGAGTCCCAGCATTTT.

On this clonotype itself: A read error may produce the germline difference seen at one junction end. This chain joins TRBV10-3 and TRBJ1-1; TRBD1 agrees at 7 bases. The germline V gene encodes CDR1 ENHRY and CDR2 SYGVKD. The CDR3 loop spans 15 amino acids. CDR3 amino acids: CASSEEGGRDTEAFF. In nucleotides, the CDR3 is TGTGCCAGCAGTGAGGAAGGGGGCAGGGACACTGAAGCTTTCTTT.

The CDR3 coding sequence is TGCAGCGCTTGCGGGGTAGGGGGCGGGGAGACCCAGTACTTC. Amino acids: CSACGVGGGETQYF. The V gene is TRBV29-1, the J gene TRBJ2-5; perhaps TRBD1 as D (7 bases). This CDR3 region has 14 residues. Looked up from germline, CDR1 is SQVTM and CDR2 is ANQGSEA. Trimming pared 7 bases from V and 5 bases from J, leaving 20 bases between.

Points on this clonotype: At one end, the junction sequence differs from germline, possibly due to a read error. The chain couples TRBV6-2 or TRBV6-3 to TRBJ2-5, with D hard to call. The CDR3 loop spans 14 amino acids. Germline-derived CDR1 and CDR2 are MNHEY and SVGEGT. This chain's CDR3 is CAGSYRDIQETQYF. The CDR3 nucleotides read TGTGCCGGCAGTTACAGAGACATACAGGAGACCCAGTACTTC.

J is TRBJ2-7 and V is TRBV24-1; 14 positions match TRBD2. Trimming cost V 4 bases and J 3 bases; bases outside gene matches: 7. The CDR3 consists of 17 residues. Germline CDR1 KGHDR, CDR2 SFDVKD. The CDR3 coding sequence is TGTGCCACCAGTGACACGGGACTAGCGGGGGAACACTACGAGCAGTACTTC. This codes for CATSDTGLAGEHYEQYF.

This clonotype occurred many times. The chain recombines TRBV29-1 with TRBJ2-5; D not resolved. Germline assignment: CDR1 SQVTM and CDR2 ANQGSEA. Deletions cut 5 bases from V and 4 bases from J, with 17 bases between. The CDR3 has 14 residues. CDR3 residues: CSVPGRPSAETQYF. For the CDR3, the DNA is TGCAGCGTTCCCGGACGGCCATCAGCAGAGACCCAGTACTTC.

This clonotype was detected ten times or more. This chain connects TRBV7-9 to TRBJ1-5; D unresolved. The V end was cut by 3 bases, the J end by 4 bases, with 7 bases between. The CDR3 extends over 13 amino acids. The germline CDR1 and CDR2 sequences are SEHNR and FQNEAQ (reference sequence). Here the CDR3 reads CASSLAQNQPQHF. The CDR3 DNA reads as TGTGCCAGCAGCTTGGCCCAGAATCAGCCCCAGCATTTT. Full variable domain (missing parts from reference TRBV7-9 and TRBJ1-5): DTGVSQNPRHKITKRGQNVTFRCDPISEHNRLYWYRQTLGQGPEFLTYFQNEAQLEKSRLLSDRFSAERPKGSFSTLEIQRTEQGDSAMYLCASSLAQNQPQHFGDGTRLSIL.

J is TRBJ2-7 and V is TRBV29-1; tentative D call: TRBD2 (5 bases). The V end was cut by 7 bases, the J end by 3 bases, with 16 bases between. CDR3 length equals 13 residues. Germline V gene data show CDR1 as SQVTM and CDR2 as ANQGSEA. The CDR3 reads CSGVSGRDYEQYF. The CDR3 DNA follows: TGCAGCGGGGTGAGCGGCCGCGACTACGAGCAGTACTTC.

This clonotype has only a few counts. V gene TRBV19 combines with J gene TRBJ1-1; 7 positions agree with TRBD1. CDR1 and CDR2 (germline): LNHDA, SQIVND (reference sequence). V was clipped by 9 bases and J by 8 bases; unmatched bases: 12. The length of the CDR3 is 13 residues. The chain's CDR3 is CASSLNRGLEAFF. The CDR3 DNA is TGTGCCAGCAGTTTAAATAGGGGGCTGGAAGCTTTCTTT.

This clonotype showed up just a few times. This chain links TRBV2 with TRBJ1-5, with 8 bases matching TRBD1. Trimming cost V 8 bases and J 6 bases; bases outside gene matches: 6. CDR1 SNHLY and CDR2 FYNNEI come from the germline V gene. This CDR3 region has 13 residues. CDR3 sequence (DNA): TGTGCCAGCGAGGTTACAGGGGGTCAGCCCCAGCATTTT. Residues: CASEVTGGQPQHF. Together with reference TRBV2 and TRBJ1-5, the CDR3 gives the full variable domain: EPEVTQTPSHQVTQMGQEVILRCVPISNHLYFYWYRQILGQKVEFLVSFYNNEISEKSEIFDDQFSVERPDGSNFTLKIRSTKLEDSAMYFCASEVTGGQPQHFGDGTRLSIL.

This clonotype showed up just a few times. DNA of the CDR3: TGTGCCAGCAGCTCCGGGACGATGAGCGAGTACTTC. Encoded protein: CASSSGTMSEYF. This chain connects TRBV5-5 to TRBJ2-7; either TRBD1 or TRBD2 may fit D (5 bases each). The CDR3 is made up of 12 amino acids. V shed 3 bases and J shed 11 bases, with 15 bases lying between them. Germline V lookup: CDR1 SGHKS, CDR2 YYEKEE (reference sequence).

Points on this clonotype: Since a much larger clone is just one base distant, this may be a read error. Since no conserved phenylalanine or tryptophan closes the CDR3, a read error is the likely cause. The chain carries TRBV7-2 and TRBJ2-5, with D tentatively TRBD1 or TRBD2 (5 bases each). Germline values: CDR1 SGHTA, CDR2 FQGNSA. This CDR3 region has 16 residues. Deletions cut 4 bases from V and 1 base from J, with 16 bases between. The DNA for the CDR3 is TGTGCCAGCAGCTCTACCCTGGGACGGCGCCAAGAGACCCAGTACCTC. Protein sequence: CASSSTLGRRQETQYL.

V is TRBV10-3 and J is TRBJ2-7; 10 positions match TRBD2. CDR1 and CDR2 (germline): ENHRY, SYGVKD. This CDR3 has 13 amino acids. V was clipped by 8 bases and J by 7 bases; unmatched bases: 8. CDR3 coding DNA: TGTGCCATCTCGCTAGCGGGAGACCATGAGCAGTACTTC. This codes for CAISLAGDHEQYF.